Listed below are T cell receptor beta chains from one sample, sequenced in a study of PD-1 blockade in classical Hodgkin lymphoma. Sequencing was performed with immunoSEQ multiplex PCR; in TCRdb, only in-frame clones are kept and a portion is missing. The table includes around 36,000 clones, roughly 90% detected once. The input for sequencing was CD4+ T cells from blood, taken at baseline. The receptors come from a human donor with classical Hodgkin lymphoma. Each CDR3 is given with its conserved first and last residue. The D gene is left open where the match is weak. Size tells how often a clone was seen (once, few, many) or the class of an expanded clone, and some rows leave it out.

TGTGCCAGCAGTTACGGAGGACTCAGCGGGGGGGAAAAACTGTTTTTT,CASSYGGLSGGEKLFF,TRBV6-5,.,TRBJ1-4,.
TGTGCCAGCAGTTACCCACAGGGATCGATATATGGCTACACCTTC,CASSYPQGSIYGYTF,TRBV28,.,TRBJ1-2,.
TGCGCCAGCAGGAGCGGGGCCCCACGCGCTGAAGCTTTCTTT,CASRSGAPRAEAFF,TRBV5-1,.,TRBJ1-1,.
TGTGCCACCCGAAAGGGGTCGGGCACTGAAGCTTTCTTT,CATRKGSGTEAFF,TRBV15,.,TRBJ1-1,.
TGTGCCAGTAGTATTCCTGGCGGGGGGACCTACGAGCAGTACTTC,CASSIPGGGTYEQYF,TRBV19,.,TRBJ2-7,TRBD2
TGTGCCAGCAGCCCCTTCCTGACTAGCGGGAGGGCCTACGAGCAGTACTTC,CASSPFLTSGRAYEQYF,TRBV27,.,TRBJ2-7,TRBD2
TGTGCCTGGACCCCGGGACAGAGGAACACTGAAGCTTTCTTT,CAWTPGQRNTEAFF,TRBV30,.,TRBJ1-1,TRBD1
TGTGCCAGCAGTTTAACCCCCTTCGGACTAGCGGGAGCGTACGAGCAGTACTTC,CASSLTPFGLAGAYEQYF,TRBV28,.,TRBJ2-7,TRBD2
TGTGCCAGCTCACCTTTGTCCGGGACAGGGTTACTTCAAGAGACCCAGTACTTC,CASSPLSGTGLLQETQYF,TRBV18,.,TRBJ2-5,TRBD1
TGTGCCAGCATCAACGTCCTGGAAGCTTTCTTT,CASINVLEAFF,TRBV28,.,TRBJ1-1,.
TGCGCCAGCAGTAATCAGGGGCCCTCTGGGGCCAACGTCCTGACTTTC,CASSNQGPSGANVLTF,TRBV5-1,.,TRBJ2-6,.
TGTGCCAGCAGGCTTAAATTCAACCGGGCCGGAGGGTACACCGGGGAGCTGTTTTTT,CASRLKFNRAGGYTGELFF,TRBV28,.,TRBJ2-2,.
TGTGCCTGTAACATCCGGGACAGCAATGAGCAGTTCTTC,CACNIRDSNEQFF,TRBV30,.,TRBJ2-1,TRBD1
TGTGCCTGGTCGGGACAGGGGTTTTCTGAAGCTTTCTTT,CAWSGQGFSEAFF,TRBV30,.,TRBJ1-1,TRBD1
TGTGCCAGCAGTCGGGGGGGACAGGGCGTAAGGAGCTACACCTTC,CASSRGGQGVRSYTF,TRBV27,.,TRBJ1-2,TRBD1
TGTGCCAGCAGTTTAACTAGCGGGACACCTAACGAGCAGTACTTC,CASSLTSGTPNEQYF,TRBV28,once,TRBJ2-7,TRBD2
TGTGCCAGCAGCTTGTTGGACAGTAACACTGAAGCTTTCTTT,CASSLLDSNTEAFF,TRBV9,.,TRBJ1-1,.
TGTGCCAGCAGTGGGCGGGACAGATACAATGAGCAGTTCTTC,CASSGRDRYNEQFF,TRBV25-1,few,TRBJ2-1,.
TGTGCCAGCAGCGTAGCGGGTCAGGGAGGAGGCTACACCTTC,CASSVAGQGGGYTF,TRBV9,once,TRBJ1-2,.
TGTGCCAGCAGCGTTAGCGGGGCCTACTACAATGAGCAGTTCTTC,CASSVSGAYYNEQFF,TRBV9,.,TRBJ2-1,TRBD2
TGTGCCAGCAGCCCCGGGACGCCCTTTTCCCAGCATTTT,CASSPGTPFSQHF,TRBV6-5,.,TRBJ1-5,.
TGCGCCAGCAGCCAAGGGGCCGGGACTAGCGGAAACACCGGGGAGCTGTTTTTT,CASSQGAGTSGNTGELFF,TRBV4-1,.,TRBJ2-2,TRBD2
TGCGCCAGCAGCTTGAGGGATCTGGAAAACACCATATATTTT,CASSLRDLENTIYF,TRBV5-1,.,TRBJ1-3,.
TGCGCCAGCAGCCCTGACGATGTTTATGGCTACACCTTC,CASSPDDVYGYTF,TRBV5-1,few,TRBJ1-2,.
TGTGCCTGGGGTGGAGGGGGGGCGAGGGAAAAACTGTTTTTT,CAWGGGGAREKLFF,TRBV30,.,TRBJ1-4,.
TGTGCCAGCAGCTTTGGGGCGGGACAGGACCTCTCCTACGAGCAGTACTTC,CASSFGAGQDLSYEQYF,TRBV7-6,.,TRBJ2-7,TRBD1
TGTGCCAGTAGTATCGGGGACAGTTCCCTCTATGGCTACACCTTC,CASSIGDSSLYGYTF,TRBV19,.,TRBJ1-2,TRBD1
TGTGCCAGTTCTTACAGTCGGGTCGTTCCGAGTACTGAAGCTTTCTTT,CASSYSRVVPSTEAFF,TRBV28,.,TRBJ1-1,.
TGTGCCAGCACACCTAATCACGTCGCGGGAGGACTTAGGAATACGCAGTATTTT,CASTPNHVAGGLRNTQYF,TRBV4-2,.,TRBJ2-3,TRBD2
TGTGCCAGCAGAGCGACGAGGACGGCCACAAATGAAAAACTGTTTTTT,CASRATRTATNEKLFF,TRBV2,.,TRBJ1-4,.
TGTGCCAGCAGCACCACCGGGGAGCTGTTTTTT,CASSTTGELFF,TRBV7-9,.,TRBJ2-2,.
TGTGCCAGCAGTGAAACCCTAAAGGGAAAATATAGCAATCAGCCCCAGCATTTT,CASSETLKGKYSNQPQHF,TRBV2,.,TRBJ1-5,.
TGTGCCAGCAGTGAATTATCCGGGCCTGAAAAACTGTTTTTT,CASSELSGPEKLFF,TRBV25-1,.,TRBJ1-4,.
TGCGCCAGCAGCTGGCGGACAACCCTCAATGAGCAGTTCTTC,CASSWRTTLNEQFF,TRBV5-1,once,TRBJ2-1,.
TGTGCCAGCAGCGTAGAAGCCAACCCGGGACAGGGGGCTGGGGCCAACGTCCTGACTTTC,CASSVEANPGQGAGANVLTF,TRBV9,.,TRBJ2-6,TRBD1
TGCAGCGTTTCAGGCCCAGCGGGCCACGAGCAGTACTTC,CSVSGPAGHEQYF,TRBV29-1,.,TRBJ2-7,.
TGCGCCAGCAACCTCCTCGGACGAGGGGAGCAGTTCTTC,CASNLLGRGEQFF,TRBV5-1,once,TRBJ2-1,.
TGTGCCAGCAGCGACGGGCGGGTCTACACCTTC,CASSDGRVYTF,TRBV28,.,TRBJ1-2,.
TGTGCCAGCAGTGAATCCCGACAGTACCTCAATCAGCCCCAGCATTTT,CASSESRQYLNQPQHF,TRBV2,.,TRBJ1-5,.
TGTGCCAGCTTCCGGGACAGGGGGAACACTGAAGCTTTCTTT,CASFRDRGNTEAFF,TRBV18,.,TRBJ1-1,TRBD1
TGTGCCAGCAGTTACGGGGGCGTACAGGAAAAACTGTTTTTT,CASSYGGVQEKLFF,TRBV6-6,.,TRBJ1-4,.
TGTGCCAGTAGTATGCCGTCGGTTGGAGGGGTCTATGGCTACACCTTC,CASSMPSVGGVYGYTF,TRBV19,.,TRBJ1-2,.
TGTGCCAGCAGTTTTGAGGGAACGCTCAATCAGCCCCAGCATTTT,CASSFEGTLNQPQHF,TRBV27,.,TRBJ1-5,.
TGCGCCAGCAGCTTGGTCTGGGGACAAGAGACCCAGTACTTC,CASSLVWGQETQYF,TRBV5-1,.,TRBJ2-5,.
TGTGCCAGCAGCCAGTCGGATACGCAGTATTTT,CASSQSDTQYF,TRBV11-2,once,TRBJ2-3,.
TGTGCCACCAGCAGAGATCGTAGGGGTCACCCCTACGAGCAGTACTTC,CATSRDRRGHPYEQYF,TRBV15,.,TRBJ2-7,.
TGTGCCTTACAGGGGGAATCCACCGGGGAGCTGTTTTTT,CALQGESTGELFF,TRBV6-1,few,TRBJ2-2,TRBD1
TGTGCCAGCAGCTATTACGGACAGGGGTCCTACGAGCAGTACTTC,CASSYYGQGSYEQYF,TRBV27,.,TRBJ2-7,TRBD1
TGTGCCAGCAGCGTAGAAGGGCAGGGGTACACTGAAGCTTTCTTT,CASSVEGQGYTEAFF,TRBV9,.,TRBJ1-1,.
TGTGCCTGGAGTGTTCGAGCGGGATGGGACAATGAGCAGTTCTTC,CAWSVRAGWDNEQFF,TRBV30,.,TRBJ2-1,TRBD2
TGTGCCTGGAGTGTACTGTGGCTAGCGGGAAGGGATGAGCAGTTCTTC,CAWSVLWLAGRDEQFF,TRBV30,.,TRBJ2-1,TRBD2
TGTGCCAGCAGCCAAGGTCTACTCAACTATGGCTACACCTTC,CASSQGLLNYGYTF,TRBV14,.,TRBJ1-2,.
TGTGCCAGCAGCGAAACTGGAACTGAAGCTTTCTTT,CASSETGTEAFF,TRBV9,once,TRBJ1-1,.
TGTGCCAGTAGTATGAGAGGGGGGCTAGCGGCCAATGAGCAGTTCTTC,CASSMRGGLAANEQFF,TRBV19,.,TRBJ2-1,.
TGTGCCAGCAGTTCCCAAGTCCCCATTAAGGACACTGCCTACGAGCAGTACTTC,CASSSQVPIKDTAYEQYF,TRBV28,.,TRBJ2-7,.